This T cell receptor beta chain was captured in a study of long-term antiretroviral therapy in people with HIV. General study points: Blood collection from about 2003 to 2018 possibly occurred under older ART regimens. Researchers lacked any data on ART adherence, viral resistance or therapy changes. Spans of CDR3 length were tighter for HIV repertoires than for controls.

Researchers ran immunoSEQ v3.0 at survey level. The data were produced by immunoSEQ multiplex PCR, yet TCRdb's version contains in-frame clones alone and is incomplete. The sample shows roughly 21,000 clones, 65% to 80% of them seen only once. This clone was picked up a small number of times. Its antigen is unidentified. Germline V gives CDR1 MNHEY, CDR2 SMNVEV (reference sequence). There are 15 residues in the CDR3. V lost 2 bases to trimming and J lost 4 bases; unmatched junction nucleotides: 2. Cryopreserved PBMC samples of roughly 0.85-11 million cells were used for DNA extraction. The source material was unsorted PBMCs, sampled 4.1 years after starting antiretroviral therapy. The TCR was taken from a woman aged 40 to 50 with HIV. V and J are TRBV27 and TRBJ2-3; 11 bases map to TRBD2. In DNA, the CDR3 is TGTGCCAGCAGTTTACTACTAGCGGGGGCAGATACGCAGTATTTT. It is translated as CASSLLLAGADTQYF.